This T cell receptor beta chain was documented in a study of Ad26.COV2.S vaccination and SARS-CoV-2 variants. Study results and limitations: Researchers cautioned that TCR breadth and depth analyses may have underestimated total T cell responses. Reported post-vaccination CD8+ and CD4+ T cell responses to spike showed substantial breadth. Greater spike-specific TCR breadth was seen in vaccine recipients than in placebo recipients. Vaccine recipients and placebo recipients showed similar non-spike TCR breadth.

This clone was observed once. The target antigen is unknown. Germline V gene data show CDR1 as KGHDR and CDR2 as SFDVKD. The V gene lost 9 bases and the J gene lost 0 bases, with 12 bases spanning the gap. CDR3 length equals 14 residues. Clones were read by immunoSEQ multiplex PCR, and TCRdb kept only the in-frame ones, dropping some. Here the sample spans some 180,000 clones, around nine tenths being singletons. V gene TRBV24-1 combines with J gene TRBJ2-3; D possibly matches TRBD1 or TRBD2 (5 bases each). Source: peripheral blood, taken after recovery from COVID-19. The sequence was collected from a human donor who had recovered from COVID-19. The chain's CDR3 is CATAGAGSTDTQYF. DNA for the CDR3: TGTGCCACCGCCGGGGCAGGGAGCACAGATACGCAGTATTTT.